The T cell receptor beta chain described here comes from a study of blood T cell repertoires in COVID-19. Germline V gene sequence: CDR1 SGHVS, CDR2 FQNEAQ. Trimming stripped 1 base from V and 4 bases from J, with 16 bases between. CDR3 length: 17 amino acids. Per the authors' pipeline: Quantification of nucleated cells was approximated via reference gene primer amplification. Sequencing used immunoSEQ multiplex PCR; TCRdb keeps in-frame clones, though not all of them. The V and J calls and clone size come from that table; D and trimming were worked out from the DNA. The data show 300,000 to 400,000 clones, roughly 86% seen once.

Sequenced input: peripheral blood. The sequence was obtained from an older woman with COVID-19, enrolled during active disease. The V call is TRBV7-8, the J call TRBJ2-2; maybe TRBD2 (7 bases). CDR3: CASSLGYGGASTGELFF. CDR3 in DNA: TGTGCCAGCAGCTTAGGGTATGGGGGGGCATCCACCGGGGAGCTGTTTTTT.